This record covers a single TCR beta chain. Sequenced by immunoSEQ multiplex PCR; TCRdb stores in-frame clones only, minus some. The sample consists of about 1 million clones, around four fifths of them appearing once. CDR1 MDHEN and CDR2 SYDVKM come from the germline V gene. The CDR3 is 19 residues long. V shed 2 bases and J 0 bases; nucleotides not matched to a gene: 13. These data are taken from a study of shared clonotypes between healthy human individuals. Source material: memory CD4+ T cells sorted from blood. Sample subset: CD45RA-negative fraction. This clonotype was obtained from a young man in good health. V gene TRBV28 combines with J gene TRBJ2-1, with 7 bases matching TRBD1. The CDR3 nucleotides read TGTGCCAGCAGTTTAGCGCGTAGGGGGCGAAAGAGCTCCTACAATGAGCAGTTCTTC. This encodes CASSLARRGRKSSYNEQFF.